The sequence of this TCR beta chain was determined in a study of PD-L1 blockade in urothelial cancer. Study-level background: About 90% of the roughly 29 patients were men who had bladder-origin urothelial cancer. Blood samples contained a median around 130,000 T cells. General study results and limits: Prediction of better survival came from below-median pretreatment blood TCR clonality.

Measured with immunoSEQ multiplex PCR; TCRdb has only the in-frame clones, and not every one. This repertoire shows tens of thousands of clones, 60% to 85% found once; its top ten account for 3% to 4%. A few counts support this clone. The antigen is undetermined. The CDR3 extends over 16 amino acids. Unmatched junction bases numbered 7, after V lost 2 bases and J lost 7 bases. Germline values: CDR1 SGHTA, CDR2 FQGNSA. This specimen consisted of PBMCs, obtained around atezolizumab (anti-PD-L1) treatment. J is TRBJ1-6 and V is TRBV7-2; TRBD1 matches at 8 bases. This receptor was identified in a man aged 65-85 years with urothelial cancer. The CDR3 loop reads CASSLRYRGDNSPLHF. For the CDR3, the DNA is TGTGCCAGCAGCTTACGGTACAGGGGGGACAATTCACCCCTCCACTTT.